What follows is one T cell receptor (beta chain) and its context. The antigen remains unidentified. These data originate in a study of OX40 agonist ivuxolimab in advanced cancers. Study at large: Dose-escalation cases comprised hepatocellular carcinoma, melanoma, renal cell or head and neck cancer. With a range of roughly 20 to 80, age averaged about 59 years, and about 82% were male. Study-level findings and limits: At 0.1 to 3.0 mg/kg and by week 6, clonal expansion occurred in CD4+ and CD8+ blood T cells. CD8+ T cells were the subset that, on average, had more expanded clones than CD4+.

Assay used: immunoSEQ multiplex PCR; TCRdb lists only in-frame clones, some missing. This sample carries more than 25,000 clones, about 82% of them seen once, and the ten largest clones take about 25%. This TCR was recovered from an adult with an advanced solid tumor such as melanoma, head and neck, liver or kidney cancer. Here the sequenced sample was CD4+ or CD8+ T cells sorted from blood, taken in a trial of the OX40 agonist ivuxolimab.

CDR3 DNA: TGTGCCAGCAGTTACCCCCCCGGTGGCGGACAAGAGACCCAGTACTTC. Residues: CASSYPPGGGQETQYF. This chain links TRBV6-6 with TRBJ2-5; D is unresolved. V was clipped by 2 bases and J by 2 bases, with 15 bases between them. Germline CDR1 MNHNY, CDR2 SVGAGI (reference sequence). This CDR3 contains 16 residues.